The next 19 T cell receptor beta chains were all read from a single sample in a study of blood T cell repertoires in COVID-19 (dated by TCRdb to the early 2020s). The library was generated by the immunoSEQ multiplex PCR assay. The table comes from immuneACCESS by way of TCRdb, which keeps in-frame sequences with V and J called. Part of the clones is missing from these tables; in studies checked, under half for an unresolved V gene and the rest for unknown reasons. The sample yields roughly 200,000 clones; around 77% were counted once. Jointly, the top ten make up around 7% of the sample. Material: peripheral blood. The receptors were sampled from a man aged 65 to 79 with active or convalescent COVID-19.

The rearrangement joins TRBV6-5 to TRBJ2-7; D may be TRBD1 (5 bases). CDR1 and CDR2 (germline): MNHEY, SVGAGI. V was trimmed by 0 bases and J by 1 base, leaving 10 bases between them. This CDR3 has 15 amino acids. CDR3: CASSYSQGKSYEQYF. The CDR3 DNA is TGTGCCAGCAGTTACTCCCAGGGTAAATCCTACGAGCAGTACTTC.

The chain recombines TRBV15 with TRBJ2-3; possibly TRBD1 for D (5 bases). Germline V lookup: CDR1 LNHNV, CDR2 YYDKDF (reference sequence). There are 15 residues in the CDR3. V gave up 1 base and J gave up 2 bases, with 10 bases separating them. As DNA, the CDR3 is TGTGCCACCAGCAGAGTTCTGACAGACACAGATACGCAGTATTTT. Amino acid sequence: CATSRVLTDTDTQYF.

Only one count was recorded for this clone. This sequence joins TRBV9 and TRBJ1-5; D uncertain. The CDR3 consists of 13 residues. Per germline, CDR1 SGDLS and CDR2 YYNGEE. Trimming removed 0 bases from V and 7 bases from J, with 8 bases in between. Here the CDR3 DNA reads TGTGCCAGCAGCGTAGGAGGTTGGCAGCCCCAGCATTTT. Its protein is CASSVGGWQPQHF.

The gene calls are TRBV11-2 and TRBJ2-3; maybe TRBD1 (6 bases). The CDR3 totals 12 residues. Germline V CDR1 and CDR2: SGHAT, FQNNGV. Trimming left V 5 bases short and J 8 bases short, with 11 bases between. Here the CDR3 DNA reads TGTGCCAGCAGCCCAGGGGCACTTACGCAGTATTTT. Its protein is CASSPGALTQYF.

V and J are TRBV10-1 and TRBJ2-7; 10 bases map to TRBD2. The CDR3 runs to 15 residues. Germline CDR1 and CDR2: WNHNN and SYGVQD (reference sequence). The V gene end was trimmed by 7 bases and the J gene end by 5 bases; junction bases not matched to a gene: 11. The CDR3 spells CASNKLAGVGHEQYF. The DNA for the CDR3 is TGCGCCAGCAACAAGCTAGCGGGAGTCGGCCACGAGCAGTACTTC.

J is TRBJ1-2 and V is TRBV18; 7 bases match TRBD1. The V gene's germline CDR1 is KGHSH and CDR2 LQKENI. CDR3 length: 17 amino acids. Trimming at V came to 3 bases and at J to 1 base, leaving 11 bases not matched to a gene. In nucleotides, the CDR3 is TGTGCCAGCTCACCCCCGGGACAGAATATGGATAACTATGGCTACACCTTC. This sequence encodes CASSPPGQNMDNYGYTF.

This clone was observed once. The chain links TRBV6-5 to TRBJ1-1; TRBD1 agrees at 9 bases. The CDR3 loop spans 16 amino acids. J gave up 6 bases and V 1 base, and 9 bases lay outside the gene matches. Germline CDR1 reads MNHEY; CDR2 reads SVGAGI. The chain's CDR3 is CASSYLRPGQGSEAFF. CDR3 DNA: TGTGCCAGCAGTTACTTAAGGCCCGGACAGGGGTCTGAAGCTTTCTTT.

V and J are TRBV3-1 (or the pseudogene TRBV3-2) and TRBJ1-2; no clear D. CDR3 length equals 12 residues. V was shortened by 1 base and J by 5 bases, with 5 bases between the two germline ends. Germline loops: CDR1 LGHDT, CDR2 YNNKEL (reference sequence). In nucleotides, the CDR3 is TGTGCCAGCAGCCAAGTCGGGTATGGCTACACCTTC. It encodes CASSQVGYGYTF.

This chain's CDR3 is CASSLLAGTYNEQFF. As DNA, the CDR3 is TGTGCCAGCAGCTTGCTAGCGGGGACCTACAATGAGCAGTTCTTC. The V call is TRBV5-4, the J call TRBJ2-1; 9 bases align to TRBD2. The CDR3 contains 15 residues. Losses at the gene ends were 1 base for V and 2 bases for J; bases not matched to a gene: 1. The germline V gene has CDR1 SGHNT and CDR2 YYREEE (reference sequence).

This chain connects TRBV5-1 to TRBJ2-5; D gene unclear. The CDR3 totals 11 residues. Germline V gene data show CDR1 as SGHRS and CDR2 as YFSETQ. Trimming shortened V by 4 bases and J by 5 bases, and 6 bases separated the two germline ends. The CDR3 reads CASSEWETQYF. Written as DNA, the CDR3 is TGCGCCAGCAGCGAGTGGGAGACCCAGTACTTC. Full variable domain (missing parts from reference TRBV5-1 and TRBJ2-5): KAGVTQTPRYLIKTRGQQVTLSCSPISGHRSVSWYQQTPGQGLQFLFEYFSETQRNKGNFPGRFSGRQFSNSRSEMNVSTLELGDSALYLCASSEWETQYFGPGTRLLVL.

The rearrangement links TRBV7-9 to TRBJ2-3; maybe TRBD2 (6 bases). This CDR3 is built from 15 residues. Germline-derived CDR1 and CDR2 are SEHNR and FQNEAQ (reference sequence). The V gene lost 5 bases and the J gene lost 1 base, with 13 bases spanning the gap. As DNA, the CDR3 is TGTGCCAGCAGCCTGGGACTTCAACGCACAGATACGCAGTATTTT. Its protein is CASSLGLQRTDTQYF.

The V and J genes are TRBV5-5 and TRBJ2-2; 12 bases are shared with TRBD2. The CDR3 length is 17 residues. The germline V gene encodes CDR1 SGHKS and CDR2 YYEKEE (reference sequence). V lost 2 bases and J lost 1; bases outside the gene matches: 3. The CDR3 reads CASSFQLAGGNTGELFF. The CDR3 DNA sequence: TGTGCCAGCAGCTTCCAACTAGCGGGAGGGAACACCGGGGAGCTGTTTTTT.

About this clone: Other DNA sequences in this sample translate to the same CDR3. CDR3 nucleotides: TGTGCCAGCAGTCCCGGGACAGGGAGAAGCTCCTACGAGCAGTACTTC. Residues: CASSPGTGRSSYEQYF. The chain links TRBV27 to TRBJ2-7; 9 bases align to TRBD1. Per germline, CDR1 MNHEY and CDR2 SMNVEV (reference sequence). This CDR3 has 16 residues. With 5 bases clipped from V and 0 bases from J, the junction kept 8 bases outside the gene matches.

The chain is built from TRBV2 and TRBJ1-6; D unresolved. The V end was cut by 6 bases, the J end by 10 bases, with 13 bases between. The CDR3 length is 13 residues. Per germline, CDR1 SNHLY and CDR2 FYNNEI. CDR3 sequence: CASRRAIGSPLHF. CDR3 DNA: TGTGCCAGCAGGAGGGCCATAGGATCACCCCTCCACTTT.

This clone appeared once. This chain links TRBV19 with TRBJ2-7, with TRBD1 as a possible D gene (6 bases). Between the trimmed V and J ends, which lost 3 bases and 6 bases, there was a span of 12 bases. CDR1 and CDR2 (germline): LNHDA, SQIVND (reference sequence). The CDR3 length is 13 residues. For the CDR3, the DNA is TGTGCCAGTAGTATTGACAGGCTGGCCGAGCAGTACTTC. This codes for CASSIDRLAEQYF.

The rearrangement joins TRBV9 to TRBJ1-2; possible D gene TRBD1, 5 bases. Trimming removed 1 base at V and 1 base at J, with 11 bases between. Germline CDR1 SGDLS, CDR2 YYNGEE. The CDR3 has 15 amino acids. CDR3 amino acids: CASSVTGSFNYGYTF. As DNA, the CDR3 is TGTGCCAGCAGCGTAACAGGCAGTTTTAACTATGGCTACACCTTC.

The chain uses TRBV5-1 and TRBJ2-1, with 7 bases that match TRBD2. Trimming cost V 1 base and J 4 bases; bases outside gene matches: 5. CDR1 is SGHRS and CDR2 is YFSETQ in the germline V gene. The CDR3 is 15 amino acids. Written as DNA, the CDR3 is TGCGCCAGCAGCTTGAGCGGGGTTAGGTACAATGAGCAGTTCTTC. This codes for CASSLSGVRYNEQFF.

CDR3 loop: CASSGTGETQYF. CDR3 sequence (DNA): TGCGCCAGCAGCGGAACCGGGGAGACCCAGTACTTC. The gene calls are TRBV5-1 and TRBJ2-5; unclear D gene. CDR3 length: 12 residues. From germline, CDR1 is SGHRS and CDR2 YFSETQ. With 4 bases removed from V and 5 bases from J, the gap between germline ends came to 9 bases.

This sequence joins TRBV29-1 and TRBJ1-2; TRBD1 aligns across 8 bases. This CDR3 region has 14 residues. V shed 7 bases and J 7 bases; nucleotides not matched to a gene: 14. Germline V gene sequence: CDR1 SQVTM, CDR2 ANQGSEA. CDR3 amino acids: CSALTNTGGGGYTF. The CDR3 coding sequence is TGCAGCGCCCTAACGAATACAGGGGGAGGTGGCTACACCTTC.